This passage covers 16 T cell receptor beta chains from one sample sequenced in a study of T cell repertoires in cytomegalovirus infection. These TCRs are of unknown antigen specificity. One entry per CDR3 protein, called by TCRdb with MiXCR from the reads. The repertoire includes hundreds of thousands of distinct CDR3 sequences, around 31% of them detected once, and more than 13% sits in the top ten. The specimen was cultured CD8+ T cells from PBMCs, collected from culture after CMV antigen stimulation. These receptors originate from a human donor in good health (CMV status not recorded). Some clones in this sample may be carry-over from other donors' samples.

This clonotype was counted a few times. The genes are TRBV7-9 and TRBJ2-1; possibly TRBD2 for D (5 bases). The germline CDR1 and CDR2 sequences are SEHNR and FQNEAQ (reference sequence). The V gene lost 5 bases and the J gene lost 7 bases, with 15 bases spanning the gap. CDR3 length: 14 residues. In DNA form, the CDR3 reads TGTGCCAGCAGCGGACGGGGTCCCCAAAATGAGCAGTTCTTC. Translation: CASSGRGPQNEQFF.

The chain couples TRBV6-1 to TRBJ1-1; D may be TRBD1 (5 bases). CDR1 is MNHNS and CDR2 is SASEGT in the germline V gene. The CDR3 loop spans 17 amino acids. V was pared by 2 bases and J by 1 base, with 17 bases between. The CDR3 bases are TGTGCCAGCAGTGAATGGGGGTCGGGGTCTGGGAACACTGAAGCTTTCTTT. Its protein is CASSEWGSGSGNTEAFF.

The V gene is TRBV6-2 or TRBV6-3, the J gene TRBJ2-1; 9 nucleotides line up with TRBD1. V was clipped by 0 bases and J by 8 bases; unmatched bases: 14. Germline V gene lookup returns CDR1 MNHEY and CDR2 SVGEGT. The CDR3 contains 18 residues. CDR3 residues: CASSYSIGTGRVQDEQFF. In DNA form, the CDR3 reads TGTGCCAGCAGTTACTCGATTGGGACAGGGCGAGTTCAAGATGAGCAGTTCTTC.

This clonotype occurred a few times. The chain combines TRBV14 with TRBJ1-6; 7 bases are shared with TRBD1. Germline trimming cut 4 bases from V and 17 bases from J; bases unmatched to any gene: 8. This CDR3 region has 12 residues. Germline CDR1 SGHDN, CDR2 FVKESK. The CDR3 spells CASSLLTGQIHF. In nucleotides, the CDR3 is TGTGCCAGCAGCCTCCTTACGGGACAGATCCACTTT.

The chain recombines TRBV11-2 with TRBJ2-1; D is possibly TRBD1 (6 bases). Trimming shortened V by 3 bases and J by 4 bases, and 10 bases separated the two germline ends. The CDR3 extends over 14 amino acids. Germline CDR1 is SGHAT and CDR2 is FQNNGV. CDR3 protein: CASSFVDSYNEQFF. CDR3 DNA: TGTGCCAGCAGCTTCGTGGACAGTTACAATGAGCAGTTCTTC.

This chain uses TRBV19 with TRBJ1-5, with TRBD1 matching 9 bases. The V segment lost 3 bases and the J segment 4 bases; nucleotides outside the gene matches: 4. The CDR3 spans 15 residues. Germline values: CDR1 LNHDA, CDR2 SQIVND (reference sequence). The CDR3 DNA reads as TGTGCCAGTAGTATTTGGGACAGGGCTAATCAGCCCCAGCATTTT. Its translation is CASSIWDRANQPQHF. The full variable domain, completed using reference TRBV19 and TRBJ1-5, is DGGITQSPKYLFRKEGQNVTLSCEQNLNHDAMYWYRQDPGQGLRLIYYSQIVNDFQKGDIAEGYSVSREKKESFPLTVTSAQKNPTAFYLCASSIWDRANQPQHFGDGTRLSIL.

This chain links TRBV7-9 with TRBJ1-1, with D perhaps matching TRBD1 (5 bases). Germline values: CDR1 SEHNR, CDR2 FQNEAQ (reference sequence). This CDR3 has 12 residues. Trimming removed 4 bases from V and 6 bases from J, with 9 bases in between. The CDR3: CASSSGRAEAFF. Written as DNA, the CDR3 is TGTGCCAGCAGCTCCGGCAGGGCTGAAGCTTTCTTT. The full variable domain, its missing parts supplied by reference TRBV7-9 and TRBJ1-1, is DTGVSQNPRHKITKRGQNVTFRCDPISEHNRLYWYRQTLGQGPEFLTYFQNEAQLEKSRLLSDRFSAERPKGSFSTLEIQRTEQGDSAMYLCASSSGRAEAFFGQGTRLTVV.

The V call is TRBV19, the J call TRBJ2-2, with 8 bases aligning to TRBD1. The V gene's germline CDR1 is LNHDA and CDR2 SQIVND (reference sequence). There are 13 residues in the CDR3. With V trimmed by 6 bases and J by 7 bases, 4 bases remained unmatched. Here the CDR3 reads CASRDRGFGELFF. Here the CDR3 DNA reads TGTGCCAGTAGAGACAGGGGCTTCGGGGAGCTGTTTTTT.

The chain is built from TRBV27 and TRBJ1-1; possible D gene TRBD1, 6 bases. V dropped 7 bases and J dropped 1 base, with 13 bases sitting between them. Per the germline V gene, CDR1 is MNHEY and CDR2 is SMNVEV (reference sequence). The length of the CDR3 is 14 residues. CDR3 coding DNA: TGTGCCAGCAAACTCGGGACAACGAACACTGAAGCTTTCTTT. This gives the protein CASKLGTTNTEAFF.

The chain combines TRBV7-4 with TRBJ1-3, with TRBD1 identical over 11 bases. J lost 2 bases, V lost 0 bases, and 0 bases had no gene match. Germline CDR1 SGHVT, CDR2 SQSDAQ. The CDR3 length is 16 residues. The DNA of the CDR3 is TGTGCCAGCAGCTTAGCGGGACAGGGGGCTGGAAACACCATATATTTT. Translating it yields CASSLAGQGAGNTIYF.

This chain links TRBV20-1 with TRBJ1-5; 10 nucleotides line up with TRBD1. The CDR3 sequence is 20 residues long. Trimming at V came to 0 bases and at J to 0 bases, leaving 14 bases not matched to a gene. Germline V gives CDR1 DFQATT, CDR2 SNEGSKA (reference sequence). As DNA, the CDR3 is TGCAGTGCTAGAGATGAGTGGATACGGGACAGGGGATATAGCAATCAGCCCCAGCATTTT. It encodes CSARDEWIRDRGYSNQPQHF.

The chain joins TRBV27 to TRBJ2-1; D unclear. The CDR3 length is 11 residues. The ends were cut back, 10 bases at V and 9 bases at J, with 13 bases in the middle. CDR1 MNHEY and CDR2 SMNVEV come from the germline V gene (reference sequence). The CDR3 region has the DNA TGTGCCACCGAAGGAGCGAGTGAGCAGTTCTTC. Protein product: CATEGASEQFF.

This clonotype has only a few counts. The J gene is TRBJ1-1, the V gene TRBV12-3 or TRBV12-4; D is uncertain. V lost 5 bases to trimming and J lost 5 bases, with 12 bases between them. This CDR3 region has 13 residues. The DNA of the CDR3 is TGTGCCAGCAGTCCCGGGGTAGTAACTGAAGCTTTCTTT. Amino acid sequence: CASSPGVVTEAFF.

The chain is built from TRBV4-1 and TRBJ2-3, with 7 bases matching TRBD2. This CDR3 region has 14 residues. The V segment lost 5 bases and the J segment 8 bases; nucleotides outside the gene matches: 10. Germline V lookup: CDR1 MGHRA, CDR2 YSYEKL. The CDR3 sequence is CASSYAAREGTQYF. The DNA of the CDR3 is TGCGCCAGCAGCTACGCGGCGAGGGAGGGTACGCAGTATTTT.

In this sample, this clonotype turned up a few times. V is TRBV6-6 and J is TRBJ2-5; no reliable D call. The CDR3 covers 14 residues. V gave up 0 bases and J gave up 1 base, with 6 bases separating them. The V gene's germline CDR1 is MNHNY and CDR2 SVGAGI (reference sequence). The CDR3 DNA sequence: TGTGCCAGCAGTTACTCTAGCAGCCAAGAGACCCAGTACTTC. Its protein product is CASSYSSSQETQYF.

This chain uses TRBV6-6 with TRBJ2-5; a weak D match, TRBD1 (5 bases). The CDR3 contains 13 residues. Trimming took 4 bases from V and 3 from J, leaving 9 bases between them. Germline loops: CDR1 MNHNY, CDR2 SVGAGI (reference sequence). CDR3 in DNA: TGTGCCAGCAGTTCCCAGGGAAAAGAGACCCAGTACTTC. It yields the protein CASSSQGKETQYF.